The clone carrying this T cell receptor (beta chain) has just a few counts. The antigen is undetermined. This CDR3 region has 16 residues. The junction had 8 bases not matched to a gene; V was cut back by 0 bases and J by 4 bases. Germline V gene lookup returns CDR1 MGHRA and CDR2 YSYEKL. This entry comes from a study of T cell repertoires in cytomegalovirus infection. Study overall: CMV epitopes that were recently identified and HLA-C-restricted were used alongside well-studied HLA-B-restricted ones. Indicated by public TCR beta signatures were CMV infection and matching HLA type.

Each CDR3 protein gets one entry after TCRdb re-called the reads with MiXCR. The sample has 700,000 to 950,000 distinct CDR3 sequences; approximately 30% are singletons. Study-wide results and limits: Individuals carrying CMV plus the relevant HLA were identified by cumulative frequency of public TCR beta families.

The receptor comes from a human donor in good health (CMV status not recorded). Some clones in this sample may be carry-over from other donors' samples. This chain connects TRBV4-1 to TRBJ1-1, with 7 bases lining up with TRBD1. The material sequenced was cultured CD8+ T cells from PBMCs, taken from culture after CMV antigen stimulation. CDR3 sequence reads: CASSQDPLTGFTEAFF. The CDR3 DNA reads TGCGCCAGCAGCCAAGATCCCCTGACAGGGTTCACTGAAGCTTTCTTT.